This is a list of T cell receptor beta chains from one sample in a study of T-cell memory formation after mild COVID-19. Each CDR3 protein gets one entry after TCRdb re-called the 5' RACE reads with MiXCR. The sample yields about 130,000 distinct CDR3 sequences, about 15% seen once. Sequencing was carried out using PBMCs or a T cell subset sorted from them (not recorded which). These TCRs come from a man aged 18 to 29 who had mild COVID-19 (a few samples of this study predate the infection). Cell type and time point are not known. The CDR3 runs from the conserved cysteine through the conserved F or W. A D gene is named only where the DNA matches it firmly. Rows give clone size only sometimes, using once, few, many, or a class for an expanded clone.

>TRBV27|many|TRBJ2-3|.
TGTGCCAGCAGCCCACTGTGGAGGGCTAGAAGCACAGATACGCAGTATTTT
CASSPLWRARSTDTQYF
>TRBV7-9|few|TRBJ2-3|.
TGTGCCAGCAGCTTGTTCCAAAAAGATACGCAGTATTTT
CASSLFQKDTQYF
>TRBV4-2|few|TRBJ2-1|TRBD2
TGTGCCAGCAGCCAAGTAGCTAGCGGGGTCTATTCCATCTACAATGAGCAGTTCTTC
CASSQVASGVYSIYNEQFF
>TRBV5-1|few|TRBJ2-3|TRBD2
TGCGCCAGCAGCTTGGCCGGCGGGGGGCTTACAGATACGCAGTATTTT
CASSLAGGGLTDTQYF
>TRBV7-2|.|TRBJ1-2|.
TGTGCCAGCAGCTCGGGGACGGGAGACTATGGCTACACCTTC
CASSSGTGDYGYTF
>TRBV7-7|.|TRBJ2-1|TRBD1
TGTGCTAGCAGCTTAGGACAGGACAATGAGCAGTTCTTC
CASSLGQDNEQFF
>TRBV12-3/TRBV12-4|.|TRBJ2-1|TRBD1
TGTGCCAGCAGGGAACAGGGGGCAAAGGGTGAGCAGTTCTTC
CASREQGAKGEQFF
>TRBV7-2|.|TRBJ2-1|.
TGTGCCAGTGAGCTTACGGGACATGGCTACAATGAGCAGTTCTTC
CASELTGHGYNEQFF
>TRBV20-1|.|TRBJ2-1|.
TGCAGTGCGAGGGGTTACAATGAGCAGTTCTTC
CSARGYNEQFF
>TRBV18|.|TRBJ2-2|.
TGTGCCAGCTCACCACTTGCCGGGGAGCTGTTTTTT
CASSPLAGELFF
>TRBV3-1|few|TRBJ2-3|.
TGTGCCAGCAGCCAAGAACAGCGGACTTACACAGATACGCAGTATTTT
CASSQEQRTYTDTQYF
>TRBV7-9|few|TRBJ1-6|.
TGTGCCAGCAGCTTAGGGGCAGCGGATAATTCACCCCTCCACTTT
CASSLGAADNSPLHF
>TRBV6-6|few|TRBJ1-1|TRBD1
TGTGCCAGCAGAGATCTAGGACAGGGGGTGATGAACACTGAAGCTTTCTTT
CASRDLGQGVMNTEAFF
>TRBV6-5|few|TRBJ1-1|.
TGTGCCAGCAGTCAAGGGATTGAAGCTTTCTTT
CASSQGIEAFF
>TRBV6-5|.|TRBJ2-3|.
TGTGCCAGCAGTTACACCTGGGAAGGCACAGATACGCAGTATTTT
CASSYTWEGTDTQYF
>TRBV4-3|.|TRBJ1-2|.
TGCGCCAGCAGCCATGAAGGGGGGGGTGGCTACACCTTC
CASSHEGGGGYTF
>TRBV7-9|.|TRBJ1-6|.
TGTGCCAGCAGCTTACAGGATTCACCCCTCCACTTT
CASSLQDSPLHF
>TRBV5-4|few|TRBJ2-1|TRBD2
TGTGCCAGCAGCCAGGGACTAGCGGGGGACAATGAGCAGTTCTTC
CASSQGLAGDNEQFF
>TRBV7-2|few|TRBJ2-2|TRBD1
TGTGCCAGCAGAAGGGACCGGGACAGGGGGACCGGGGAGCTGTTTTTT
CASRRDRDRGTGELFF
>TRBV4-3|few|TRBJ2-3|.
TGCGCCAGCAGCCAAGGGAGCACAGATACGCAGTATTTT
CASSQGSTDTQYF
>TRBV29-1|few|TRBJ2-3|.
TGCAGCGTTGACACCCTTGGGGCGCAGTATTTT
CSVDTLGAQYF
>TRBV11-2|.|TRBJ2-1|.
TGTGCCAGCAGCTTATCTCTAGCTAGCAATGAGCAGTTCTTC
CASSLSLASNEQFF
>TRBV7-7|.|TRBJ2-5|TRBD1
TGTGCCAGCAGCGGACAGGTTGGAGAGACCCAGTACTTC
CASSGQVGETQYF
>TRBV7-2|.|TRBJ1-4|.
TGTGCCAGCAGCCAGGTGGGGGGAACTAATGAAAAACTGTTTTTT
CASSQVGGTNEKLFF
>TRBV7-2|.|TRBJ1-3|.
TGTGCCAGCAGCCTTCAGCCAGGGGCACCTGGAAACACCATATATTTT
CASSLQPGAPGNTIYF
>TRBV19|.|TRBJ2-7|TRBD1
TGTGCCAGTAGTATCCAGGGGGTTACCTACGAGCAGTACTTC
CASSIQGVTYEQYF
>TRBV7-2|.|TRBJ1-5|.
TGTGCCAGCAGCTTAGACGGACTGAATCAGCCCCAGCATTTT
CASSLDGLNQPQHF
>TRBV7-9|.|TRBJ2-1|TRBD1
TGTTCCAGCAGCTTAGATCTGGTGGGACAGTCCAAGTTCTTC
CSSSLDLVGQSKFF
>TRBV20-1|few|TRBJ2-5|.
TGCAGTGCTAGAGCACCGTGGGGGCAAGAGACCCAGTACTTC
CSARAPWGQETQYF
>TRBV28|many|TRBJ1-1|TRBD1
TGTGCCAGCACCCCGACAGGGGCGGACACTGAAGCTTTCTTT
CASTPTGADTEAFF
>TRBV6-2/TRBV6-3|.|TRBJ2-2|TRBD1
TGTGCCAGCAGTCAGCGGGACAGGGTTTACACCGGGGAGCTGTTTTTT
CASSQRDRVYTGELFF
>TRBV7-3|few|TRBJ1-1|.
TGTGCCAGCAGCTTAAGGTGGGGGGGGAGTGGAACTGAAGCTTTCTTT
CASSLRWGGSGTEAFF
>TRBV2|few|TRBJ1-5|TRBD1
TGTGCCAGCAGTCCGACAGGGAAACAGCCCCAGCATTTT
CASSPTGKQPQHF
>TRBV5-4|.|TRBJ1-1|.
TGTGCCAGCGGGACCCAAAACGGGAACACTGAAGCTTTCTTT
CASGTQNGNTEAFF
>TRBV5-4|.|TRBJ1-6|.
TGTGCCAGCAGCCGAGGACCGGATGGAGCTAGTTCACCCCTCCACTTT
CASSRGPDGASSPLHF
>TRBV12-3/TRBV12-4|.|TRBJ2-2|.
TGTGCCAGCAGCTTAGTTGCCGGGGAGCTGTTTTTT
CASSLVAGELFF
>TRBV18|.|TRBJ2-7|.
TGTGCCAGCTCAGGGCAGGGGAGCTCCTACGAGCAGTACTTC
CASSGQGSSYEQYF
>TRBV4-2|.|TRBJ2-2|.
TGTGCCAGCAGCCATCCGGGGCGACACACCGGGGAGCTGTTTTTT
CASSHPGRHTGELFF
>TRBV20-1|few|TRBJ1-5|TRBD1
TGCAGTGCAGGGGGCGAGCAGCCCCAGCATTTT
CSAGGEQPQHF
>TRBV4-3|.|TRBJ2-7|.
TGCGCCAGCAGCCGAGCCCTGGACAGCTCCTACGAGCAGTACTTC
CASSRALDSSYEQYF
>TRBV4-3|.|TRBJ2-3|.
TGCGCCAGCAGCCGCGGAGACAGGAGCGCAGATACGCAGTATTTT
CASSRGDRSADTQYF
>TRBV6-6|few|TRBJ2-5|TRBD1
TGTGCCAGCAGTTATCCCGGGACAGGGGTTTCTATTGAGCGGGCGGAGACCCAGTACTTC
CASSYPGTGVSIERAETQYF
>TRBV19|.|TRBJ1-1|TRBD1
TGTGCCAGTAGTACAGGACAGGGTGTCACTGAAGCTTTCTTT
CASSTGQGVTEAFF
>TRBV3-1|few|TRBJ2-3|TRBD2
TGTGCCAGCAGCCCGGCCCGGGGGGGGGGCACAGATACGCAGTATTTT
CASSPARGGGTDTQYF
>TRBV6-5|.|TRBJ2-5|.
TGTGCCAAAAAAAAGACAGCTGCGGAGACCCAGTACTTC
CAKKKTAAETQYF
>TRBV4-2|.|TRBJ1-1|.
TGTGCCAGCAGCCAAGAACGGGGATCTGAAGCTTTCTTT
CASSQERGSEAFF
>TRBV6-2/TRBV6-3|.|TRBJ2-7|TRBD2
TGTGCCAGCATCCTAGCGGGCGGAAACTACGAGCAGTACTTC
CASILAGGNYEQYF
>TRBV28|few|TRBJ1-6|.
TGTGCCAGCAGGAGAGAGGGGAATTCACCCCTCCACTTT
CASRREGNSPLHF
>TRBV12-3/TRBV12-4|many|TRBJ2-7|TRBD1
TGTGCCAGCGGCGTAATCCGGGACAGGGTTTCCTTC
CASGVIRDRVSF
>TRBV10-3|.|TRBJ2-1|TRBD1
TGTGCCATCCTCCCGGGACAGGGCGTAATAAATGAGCAGTTCTTC
CAILPGQGVINEQFF